The rows below give T cell receptor beta chains drawn from one sample of a study of CD8 T cells in Susac syndrome. MiXCR, applied by TCRdb to the immunoSEQ multiplex PCR reads, yields one record per CDR3 protein. The sample has 120,000 or so distinct CDR3 sequences; about 94% are singletons. Sequenced sample: CD8+ T cells from PBMCs. Source of these receptors: a human donor with Susac syndrome. Both conserved end residues are part of each CDR3. D genes are given only for firm matches. Some rows have no size entry. The others give once, few or many, or a class for an expanded clone.

size: -
V: TRBV25-1
D: TRBD2
J: TRBJ2-3
CDR3: CASSETGGKYF
DNA: TGTGCCAGCAGTGAGACGGGGGGAAAGTATTTT

size: -
V: TRBV6-5
D: -
J: TRBJ2-7
CDR3: CASSYGGESSYEQYF
DNA: TGTGCCAGCAGTTACGGGGGCGAGAGCTCCTACGAGCAGTACTTC

size: -
V: TRBV6-6
D: -
J: TRBJ2-7
CDR3: CASSYPRAVYEQYF
DNA: TGTGCCAGCAGTTACCCGAGGGCGGTTTACGAGCAGTACTTC

size: once
V: TRBV9
D: -
J: TRBJ1-5
CDR3: CASSVGQSNQPQHF
DNA: TGTGCCAGCAGCGTAGGACAAAGCAATCAGCCCCAGCATTTT

size: -
V: TRBV4-1
D: -
J: TRBJ2-5
CDR3: CASSQPQETQYF
DNA: TGCGCCAGCAGCCAGCCCCAAGAGACCCAGTACTTC

size: -
V: TRBV2
D: -
J: TRBJ1-2
CDR3: CASNGLYGYTF
DNA: TGTGCCAGCAACGGTTTATATGGCTACACCTTC

size: -
V: TRBV5-1
D: -
J: TRBJ2-7
CDR3: CASSSRADYEQYF
DNA: TGCGCCAGCAGCTCGCGAGCCGACTACGAGCAGTACTTC

size: -
V: TRBV20-1
D: -
J: TRBJ2-3
CDR3: CSAPSPTSTDTQYF
DNA: TGCAGTGCTCCCTCTCCGACTAGCACAGATACGCAGTATTTT

size: few
V: TRBV30
D: -
J: TRBJ2-5
CDR3: CACEGYSETQYF
DNA: TGTGCCTGTGAGGGGTATAGCGAGACCCAGTACTTC

size: few
V: TRBV30
D: -
J: TRBJ2-1
CDR3: CAWSVLGNEQFF
DNA: TGTGCCTGGAGTGTACTGGGCAATGAGCAGTTCTTC

size: -
V: TRBV20-1
D: TRBD1
J: TRBJ1-2
CDR3: CSAQGGGRGYTF
DNA: TGCAGTGCCCAGGGAGGGGGCAGGGGCTACACCTTC

size: -
V: TRBV27
D: TRBD1
J: TRBJ1-2
CDR3: CASSPSLGDRDDYGYTF
DNA: TGTGCCAGCAGTCCTTCCCTTGGGGACAGGGATGACTATGGCTACACCTTC

size: -
V: TRBV2
D: -
J: TRBJ1-2
CDR3: CASSEGGFYGYTF
DNA: TGTGCCAGCAGTGAAGGGGGGTTCTATGGCTACACCTTC

size: once
V: TRBV5-4
D: -
J: TRBJ2-2
CDR3: CASSDEDGHYGELFF
DNA: TGTGCCAGCAGCGATGAGGACGGGCACTACGGGGAGCTGTTTTTT

size: -
V: TRBV5-1
D: TRBD2
J: TRBJ2-1
CDR3: CASSDFGRASHNEQFF
DNA: TGCGCCAGCAGCGATTTCGGGAGGGCCTCGCACAATGAGCAGTTCTTC

size: -
V: TRBV30
D: -
J: TRBJ2-3
CDR3: CASQRGDEDTQYF
DNA: TGTGCCTCACAAAGGGGAGATGAAGATACGCAGTATTTT

size: once
V: TRBV6-5
D: -
J: TRBJ2-2
CDR3: CASSYGPPGELFF
DNA: TGTGCCAGCAGTTATGGCCCCCCCGGGGAGCTGTTTTTT

size: -
V: TRBV28
D: TRBD1
J: TRBJ1-5
CDR3: CASSLGQADQPQHF
DNA: TGTGCCAGCAGTTTGGGACAGGCGGATCAGCCCCAGCATTTT

size: -
V: TRBV20-1
D: TRBD2
J: TRBJ2-3
CDR3: CSVKRGGESDTQYF
DNA: TGCAGTGTCAAACGCGGGGGGGAGTCAGATACGCAGTATTTT

size: -
V: TRBV29-1
D: -
J: TRBJ1-1
CDR3: CSAGGTRNTEAFF
DNA: TGCAGCGCTGGGGGGACCCGGAACACTGAAGCTTTCTTT

size: -
V: TRBV4-1
D: -
J: TRBJ2-7
CDR3: CASSQEAQSDRLYEQYF
DNA: TGCGCCAGCAGCCAAGAGGCCCAGTCGGACAGACTCTACGAGCAGTACTTC

size: -
V: TRBV4-3
D: TRBD2
J: TRBJ2-7
CDR3: CASSPSSGPSYEQYF
DNA: TGCGCCAGCAGCCCATCTAGCGGGCCCTCCTACGAGCAGTACTTC

size: -
V: TRBV12-5
D: -
J: TRBJ2-3
CDR3: CASGLLADTQYF
DNA: TGTGCTAGTGGTTTGTTGGCAGATACGCAGTATTTT

size: -
V: TRBV7-2
D: TRBD2
J: TRBJ2-7
CDR3: CASSLGLAGEYEQYF
DNA: TGTGCCAGCAGCTTAGGCCTAGCGGGAGAGTACGAGCAGTACTTC